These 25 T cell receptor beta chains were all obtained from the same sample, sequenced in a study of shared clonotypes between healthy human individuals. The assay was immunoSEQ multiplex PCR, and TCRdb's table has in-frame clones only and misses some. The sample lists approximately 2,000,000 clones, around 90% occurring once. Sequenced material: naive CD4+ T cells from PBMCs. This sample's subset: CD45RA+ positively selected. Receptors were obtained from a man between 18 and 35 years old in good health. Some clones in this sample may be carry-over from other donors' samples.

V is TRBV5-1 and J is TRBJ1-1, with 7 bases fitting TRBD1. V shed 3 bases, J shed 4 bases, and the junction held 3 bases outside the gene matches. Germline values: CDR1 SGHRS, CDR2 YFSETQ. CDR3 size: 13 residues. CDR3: CASSWDSPTEAFF. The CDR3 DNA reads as TGCGCCAGCAGCTGGGACAGTCCCACTGAAGCTTTCTTT.

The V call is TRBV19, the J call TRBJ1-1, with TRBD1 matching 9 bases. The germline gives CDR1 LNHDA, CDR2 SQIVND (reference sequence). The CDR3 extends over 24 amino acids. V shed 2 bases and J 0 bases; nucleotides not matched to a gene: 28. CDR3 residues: CASSIIYLFFPGQGVSWMNTEAFF. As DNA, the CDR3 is TGTGCCAGTAGTATAATCTATCTCTTCTTCCCGGGACAGGGAGTAAGTTGGATGAACACTGAAGCTTTCTTT.

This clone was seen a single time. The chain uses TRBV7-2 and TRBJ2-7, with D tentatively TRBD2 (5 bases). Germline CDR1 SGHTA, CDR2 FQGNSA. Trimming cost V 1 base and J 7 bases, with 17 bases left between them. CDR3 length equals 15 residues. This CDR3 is CASSLGPVATGEQYF. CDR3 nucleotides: TGTGCCAGCAGCTTAGGGCCAGTGGCTACGGGAGAGCAGTACTTC.

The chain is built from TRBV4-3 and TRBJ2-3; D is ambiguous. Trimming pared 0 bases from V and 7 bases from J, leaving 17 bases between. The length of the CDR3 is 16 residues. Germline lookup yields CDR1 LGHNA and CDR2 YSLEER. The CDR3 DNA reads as TGCGCCAGCAGCCAAGAAGGGTCCAGCGCCAGACATACGCAGTATTTT. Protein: CASSQEGSSARHTQYF.

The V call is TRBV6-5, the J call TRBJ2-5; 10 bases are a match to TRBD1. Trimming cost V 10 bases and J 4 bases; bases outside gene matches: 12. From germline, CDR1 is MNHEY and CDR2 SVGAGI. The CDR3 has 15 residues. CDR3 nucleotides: TGTGCCACCCAAAGGGTGACAGGGGGCGTAGAGACCCAGTACTTC. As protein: CATQRVTGGVETQYF.

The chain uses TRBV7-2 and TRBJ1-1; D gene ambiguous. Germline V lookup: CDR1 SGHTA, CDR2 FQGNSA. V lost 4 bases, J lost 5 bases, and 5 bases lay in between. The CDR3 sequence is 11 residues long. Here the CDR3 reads CASSSRTEAFF. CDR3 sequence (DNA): TGTGCCAGCAGCTCCCGAACTGAAGCTTTCTTT.

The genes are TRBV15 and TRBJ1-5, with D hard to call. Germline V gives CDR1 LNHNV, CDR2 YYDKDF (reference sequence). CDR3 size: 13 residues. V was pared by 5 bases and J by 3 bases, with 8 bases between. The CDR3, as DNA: TGTGCCACCAGCGGACGTAACAATCAGCCCCAGCATTTT. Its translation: CATSGRNNQPQHF.

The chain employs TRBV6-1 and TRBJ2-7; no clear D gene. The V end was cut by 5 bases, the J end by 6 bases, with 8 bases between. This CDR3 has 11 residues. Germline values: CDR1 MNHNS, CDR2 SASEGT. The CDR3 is CASSTASEQYF. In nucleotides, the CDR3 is TGTGCCAGCAGTACCGCCTCCGAGCAGTACTTC.

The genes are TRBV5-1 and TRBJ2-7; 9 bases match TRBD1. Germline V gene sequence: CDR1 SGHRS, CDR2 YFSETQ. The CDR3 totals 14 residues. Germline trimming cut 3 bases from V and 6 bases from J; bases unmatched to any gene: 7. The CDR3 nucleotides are TGCGCCAGCAGCTCGCAGGACAGGGGATTCGAGCAGTACTTC. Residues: CASSSQDRGFEQYF.

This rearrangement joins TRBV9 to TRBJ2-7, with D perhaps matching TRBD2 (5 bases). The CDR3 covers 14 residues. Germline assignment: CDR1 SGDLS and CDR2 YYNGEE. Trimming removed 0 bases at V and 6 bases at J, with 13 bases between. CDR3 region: CASSVDPLAREQYF. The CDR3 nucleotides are TGTGCCAGCAGCGTAGATCCCCTAGCACGCGAGCAGTACTTC.

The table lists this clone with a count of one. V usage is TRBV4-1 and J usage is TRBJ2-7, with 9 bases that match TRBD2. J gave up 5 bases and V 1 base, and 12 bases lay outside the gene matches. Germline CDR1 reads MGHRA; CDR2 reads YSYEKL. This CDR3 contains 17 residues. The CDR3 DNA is TGCGCCAGCAGCCAAGCAGTGTGGGGACTAGCAGGCCACGAGCAGTACTTC. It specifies CASSQAVWGLAGHEQYF.

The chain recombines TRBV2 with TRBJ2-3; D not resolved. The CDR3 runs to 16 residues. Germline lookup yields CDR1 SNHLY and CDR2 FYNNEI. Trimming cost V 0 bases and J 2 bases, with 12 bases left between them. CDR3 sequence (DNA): TGTGCCAGCAGTGAAGCGGGCGGTACTACCACAGATACGCAGTATTTT. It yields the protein CASSEAGGTTTDTQYF.

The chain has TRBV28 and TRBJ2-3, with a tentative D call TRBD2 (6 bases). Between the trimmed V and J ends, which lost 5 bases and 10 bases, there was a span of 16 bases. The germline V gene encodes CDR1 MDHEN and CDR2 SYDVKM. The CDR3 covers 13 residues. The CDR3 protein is CASSRGAPGAQYF. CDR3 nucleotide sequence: TGTGCCAGCAGTCGCGGGGCCCCGGGTGCGCAGTATTTT.

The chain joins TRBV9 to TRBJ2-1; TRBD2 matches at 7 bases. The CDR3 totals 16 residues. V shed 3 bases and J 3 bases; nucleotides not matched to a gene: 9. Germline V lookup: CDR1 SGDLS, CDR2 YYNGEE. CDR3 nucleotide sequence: TGTGCCAGCAGCGGGGTGCGGGGAGGGAGCTACAATGAGCAGTTCTTC. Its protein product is CASSGVRGGSYNEQFF.

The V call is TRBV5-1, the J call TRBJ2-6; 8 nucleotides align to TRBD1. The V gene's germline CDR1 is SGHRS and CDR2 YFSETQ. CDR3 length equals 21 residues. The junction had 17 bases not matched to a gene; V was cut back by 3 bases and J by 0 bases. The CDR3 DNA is TGCGCCAGCAGCTGGAAACCCTGGACAGGGCTCGAGAGCTCTGGGGCCAACGTCCTGACTTTC. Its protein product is CASSWKPWTGLESSGANVLTF. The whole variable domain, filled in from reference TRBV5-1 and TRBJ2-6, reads KAGVTQTPRYLIKTRGQQVTLSCSPISGHRSVSWYQQTPGQGLQFLFEYFSETQRNKGNFPGRFSGRQFSNSRSEMNVSTLELGDSALYLCASSWKPWTGLESSGANVLTFGAGSRLTVL.

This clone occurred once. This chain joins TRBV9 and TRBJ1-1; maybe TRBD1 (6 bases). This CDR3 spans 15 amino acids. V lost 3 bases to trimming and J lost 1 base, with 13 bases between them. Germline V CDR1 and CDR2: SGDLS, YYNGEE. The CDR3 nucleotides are TGTGCCAGCAGCGCGACGACAGGAGAGAACACTGAAGCTTTCTTT. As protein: CASSATTGENTEAFF.

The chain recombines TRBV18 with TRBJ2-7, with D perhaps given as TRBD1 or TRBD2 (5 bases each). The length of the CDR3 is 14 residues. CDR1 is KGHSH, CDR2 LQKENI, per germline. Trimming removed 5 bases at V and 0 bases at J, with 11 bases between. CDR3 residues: CASSGGRNSYEQYF. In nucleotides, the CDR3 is TGTGCCAGCTCAGGGGGACGAAACTCCTACGAGCAGTACTTC.

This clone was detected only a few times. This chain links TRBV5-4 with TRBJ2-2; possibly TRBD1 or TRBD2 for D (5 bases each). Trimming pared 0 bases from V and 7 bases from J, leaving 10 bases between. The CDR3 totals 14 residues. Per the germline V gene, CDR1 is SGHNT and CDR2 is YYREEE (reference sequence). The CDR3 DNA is TGTGCCAGCAGCTTGGACCGGGGCCACGGGGAGCTGTTTTTT. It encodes CASSLDRGHGELFF.

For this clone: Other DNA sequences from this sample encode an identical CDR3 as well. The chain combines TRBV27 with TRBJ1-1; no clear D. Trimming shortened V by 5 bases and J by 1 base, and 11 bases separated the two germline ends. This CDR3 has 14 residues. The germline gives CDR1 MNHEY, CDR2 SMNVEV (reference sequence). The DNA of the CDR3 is TGTGCCAGCAGTCTAGGACGGGGGAACACTGAAGCTTTCTTT. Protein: CASSLGRGNTEAFF.

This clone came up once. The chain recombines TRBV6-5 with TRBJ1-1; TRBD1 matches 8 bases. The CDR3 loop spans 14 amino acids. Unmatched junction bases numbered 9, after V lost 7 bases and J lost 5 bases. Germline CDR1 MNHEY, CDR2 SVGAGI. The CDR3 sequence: CASTLDRVATEAFF. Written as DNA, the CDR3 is TGTGCCAGCACCCTGGACAGGGTGGCAACTGAAGCTTTCTTT.

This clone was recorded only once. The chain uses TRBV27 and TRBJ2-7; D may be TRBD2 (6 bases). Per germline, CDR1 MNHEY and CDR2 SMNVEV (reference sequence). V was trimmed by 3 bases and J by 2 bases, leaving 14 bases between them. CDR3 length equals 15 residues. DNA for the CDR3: TGTGCCAGCAGTTTTCCGGGGGTCAGTACCTACGAGCAGTACTTC. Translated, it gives CASSFPGVSTYEQYF.

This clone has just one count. The CDR3 reads CASALLGSTDTQYF. The CDR3 DNA is TGTGCCAGCGCGCTTTTGGGGAGCACAGATACGCAGTATTTT. V is TRBV21-1 and J is TRBJ2-3. TRBV21-1 counts as a pseudogene. The CDR3 loop spans 14 amino acids.

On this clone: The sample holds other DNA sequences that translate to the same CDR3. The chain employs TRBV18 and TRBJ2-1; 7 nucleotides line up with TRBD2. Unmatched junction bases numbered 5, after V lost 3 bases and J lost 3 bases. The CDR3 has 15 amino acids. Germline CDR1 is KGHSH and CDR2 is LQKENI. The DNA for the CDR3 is TGTGCCAGCTCACCGCTGGCGGGGGACTACAATGAGCAGTTCTTC. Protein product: CASSPLAGDYNEQFF. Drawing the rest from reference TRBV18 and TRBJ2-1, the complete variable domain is NAGVMQNPRHLVRRRGQEARLRCSPMKGHSHVYWYRQLPEEGLKFMVYLQKENIIDESGMPKERFSAEFPKEGPSILRIQQVVRGDSAAYFCASSPLAGDYNEQFFGPGTRLTVL.

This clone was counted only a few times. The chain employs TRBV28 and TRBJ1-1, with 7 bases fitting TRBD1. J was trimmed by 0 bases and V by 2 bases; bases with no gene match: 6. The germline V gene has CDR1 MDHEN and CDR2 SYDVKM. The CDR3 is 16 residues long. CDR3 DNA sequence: TGTGCCAGCAGTTTACTGGCGCAGGGGGTGAACACTGAAGCTTTCTTT. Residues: CASSLLAQGVNTEAFF.

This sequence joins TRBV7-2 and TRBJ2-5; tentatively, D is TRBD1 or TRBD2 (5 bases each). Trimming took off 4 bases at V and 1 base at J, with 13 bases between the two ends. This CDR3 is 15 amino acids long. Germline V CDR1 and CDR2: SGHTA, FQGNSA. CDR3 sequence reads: CASSSILGAQETQYF. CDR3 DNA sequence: TGTGCCAGCAGCTCAATTCTCGGGGCCCAAGAGACCCAGTACTTC.